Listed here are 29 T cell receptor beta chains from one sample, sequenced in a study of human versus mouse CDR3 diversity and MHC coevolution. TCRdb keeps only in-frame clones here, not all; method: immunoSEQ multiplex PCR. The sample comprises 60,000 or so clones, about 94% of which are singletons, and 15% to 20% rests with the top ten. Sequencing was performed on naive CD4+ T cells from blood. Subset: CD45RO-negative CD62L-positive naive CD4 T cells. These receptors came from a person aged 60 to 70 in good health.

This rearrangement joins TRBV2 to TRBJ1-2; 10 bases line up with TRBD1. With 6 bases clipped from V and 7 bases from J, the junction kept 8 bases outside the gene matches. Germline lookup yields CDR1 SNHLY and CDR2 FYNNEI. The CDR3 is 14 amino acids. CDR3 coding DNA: TGTGCCAGCAGCCGACCGGGACAGGGGTCTGGCTACACCTTC. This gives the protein CASSRPGQGSGYTF.

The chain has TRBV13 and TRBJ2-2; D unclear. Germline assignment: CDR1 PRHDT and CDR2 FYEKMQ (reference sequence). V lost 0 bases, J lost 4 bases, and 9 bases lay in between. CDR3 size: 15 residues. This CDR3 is CASSLGRAITGELFF. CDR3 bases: TGTGCCAGCAGCTTAGGCCGAGCAATCACCGGGGAGCTGTTTTTT. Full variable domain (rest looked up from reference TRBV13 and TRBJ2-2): AAGVIQSPRHLIKEKRETATLKCYPIPRHDTVYWYQQGPGQDPQFLISFYEKMQSDKGSIPDRFSAQQFSDYHSELNMSSLELGDSALYFCASSLGRAITGELFFGEGSRLTVL.

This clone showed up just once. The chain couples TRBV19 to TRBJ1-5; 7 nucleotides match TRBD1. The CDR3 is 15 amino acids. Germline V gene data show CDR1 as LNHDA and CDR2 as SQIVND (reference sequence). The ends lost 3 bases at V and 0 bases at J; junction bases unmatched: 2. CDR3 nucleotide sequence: TGTGCCAGTAGTATGGGGACAGATAGCAATCAGCCCCAGCATTTT. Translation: CASSMGTDSNQPQHF.

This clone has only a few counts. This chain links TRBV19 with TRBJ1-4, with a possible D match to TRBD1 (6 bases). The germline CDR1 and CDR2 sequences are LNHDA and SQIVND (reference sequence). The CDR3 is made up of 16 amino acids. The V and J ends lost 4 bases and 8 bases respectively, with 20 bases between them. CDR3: CASSRSGGGVGEKLFF. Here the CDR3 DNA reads TGTGCCAGTAGTAGGTCGGGGGGCGGAGTGGGAGAAAAACTGTTTTTT.

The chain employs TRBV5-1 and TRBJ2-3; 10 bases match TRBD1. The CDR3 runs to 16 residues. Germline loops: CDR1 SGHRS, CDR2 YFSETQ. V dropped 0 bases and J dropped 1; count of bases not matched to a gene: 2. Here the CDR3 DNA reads TGCGCCAGCAGCTTGGAGACAGGGGGCGGCACAGATACGCAGTATTTT. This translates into CASSLETGGGTDTQYF. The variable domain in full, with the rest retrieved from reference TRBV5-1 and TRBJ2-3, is KAGVTQTPRYLIKTRGQQVTLSCSPISGHRSVSWYQQTPGQGLQFLFEYFSETQRNKGNFPGRFSGRQFSNSRSEMNVSTLELGDSALYLCASSLETGGGTDTQYFGPGTRLTVL.

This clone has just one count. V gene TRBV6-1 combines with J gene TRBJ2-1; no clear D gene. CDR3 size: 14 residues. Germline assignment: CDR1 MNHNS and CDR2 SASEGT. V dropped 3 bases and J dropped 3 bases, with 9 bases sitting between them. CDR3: CASSEYSYYNEQFF. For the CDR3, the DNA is TGTGCCAGCAGTGAGTACAGCTACTACAATGAGCAGTTCTTC.

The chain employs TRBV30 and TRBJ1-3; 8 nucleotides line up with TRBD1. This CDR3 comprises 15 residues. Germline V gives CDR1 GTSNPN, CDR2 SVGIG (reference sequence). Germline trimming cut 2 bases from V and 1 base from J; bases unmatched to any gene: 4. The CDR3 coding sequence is TGTGCCTGGAGTCTAAACAGGGGGTCTGGAAACACCATATATTTT. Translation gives CAWSLNRGSGNTIYF.

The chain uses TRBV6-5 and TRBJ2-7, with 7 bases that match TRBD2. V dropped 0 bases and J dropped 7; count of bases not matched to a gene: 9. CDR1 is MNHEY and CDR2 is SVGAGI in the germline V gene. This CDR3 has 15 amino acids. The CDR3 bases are TGTGCCAGCAGTTACTCGTTCGCGGGAGTTTGGGAGCAGTACTTC. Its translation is CASSYSFAGVWEQYF.

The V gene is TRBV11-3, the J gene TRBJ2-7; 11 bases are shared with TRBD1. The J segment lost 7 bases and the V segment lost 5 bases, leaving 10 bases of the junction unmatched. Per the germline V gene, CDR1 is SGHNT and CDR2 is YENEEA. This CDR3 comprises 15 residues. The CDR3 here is CASSEVGTGGREQYF. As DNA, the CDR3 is TGTGCCAGCAGCGAAGTAGGGACAGGGGGTCGGGAGCAGTACTTC. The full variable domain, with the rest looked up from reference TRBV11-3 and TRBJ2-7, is EAGVVQSPRYKIIEKKQPVAFWCNPISGHNTLYWYLQNLGQGPELLIRYENEEAVDDSQLPKDRFSAERLKGVDSTLKIQPAELGDSAVYLCASSEVGTGGREQYFGPGTRLTVT.

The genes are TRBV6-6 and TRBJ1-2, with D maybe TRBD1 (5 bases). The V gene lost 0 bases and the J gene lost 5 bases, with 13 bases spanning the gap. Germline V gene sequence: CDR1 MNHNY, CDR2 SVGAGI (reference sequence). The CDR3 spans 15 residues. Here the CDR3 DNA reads TGTGCCAGCAGTTACTCTACTCAGGGTACTTATGGCTACACCTTC. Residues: CASSYSTQGTYGYTF.

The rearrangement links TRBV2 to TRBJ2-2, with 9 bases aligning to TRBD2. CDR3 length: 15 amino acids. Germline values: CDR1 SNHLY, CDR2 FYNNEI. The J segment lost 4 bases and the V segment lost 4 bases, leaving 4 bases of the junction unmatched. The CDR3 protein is CASSVTSGSTGELFF. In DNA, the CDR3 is TGTGCCAGCAGTGTGACTAGCGGAAGCACCGGGGAGCTGTTTTTT. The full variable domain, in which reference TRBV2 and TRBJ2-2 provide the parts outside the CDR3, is EPEVTQTPSHQVTQMGQEVILRCVPISNHLYFYWYRQILGQKVEFLVSFYNNEISEKSEIFDDQFSVERPDGSNFTLKIRSTKLEDSAMYFCASSVTSGSTGELFFGEGSRLTVL.

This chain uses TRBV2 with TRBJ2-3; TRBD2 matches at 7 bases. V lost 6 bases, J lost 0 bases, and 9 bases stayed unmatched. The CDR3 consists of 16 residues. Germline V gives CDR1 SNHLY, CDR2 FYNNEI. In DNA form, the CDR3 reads TGTGCCAGCAGCAGACTAGCCGTAATAAGCACAGATACGCAGTATTTT. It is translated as CASSRLAVISTDTQYF.

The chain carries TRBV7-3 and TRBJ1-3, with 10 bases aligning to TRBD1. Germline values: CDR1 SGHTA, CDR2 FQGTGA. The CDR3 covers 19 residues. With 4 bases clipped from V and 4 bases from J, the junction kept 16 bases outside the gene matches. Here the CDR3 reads CASSSRDRGLSKAGNTIYF. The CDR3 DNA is TGTGCCAGCAGCTCAAGGGACAGGGGCCTATCGAAAGCAGGAAACACCATATATTTT.

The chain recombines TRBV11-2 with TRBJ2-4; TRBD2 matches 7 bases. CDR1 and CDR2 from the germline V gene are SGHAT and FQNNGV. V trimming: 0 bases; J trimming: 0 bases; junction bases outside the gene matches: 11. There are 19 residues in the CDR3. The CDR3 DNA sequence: TGTGCCAGCAGCTTAGATCCCCCGGGAGGAGCTCTAGCCAAAAACATTCAGTACTTC. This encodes CASSLDPPGGALAKNIQYF.

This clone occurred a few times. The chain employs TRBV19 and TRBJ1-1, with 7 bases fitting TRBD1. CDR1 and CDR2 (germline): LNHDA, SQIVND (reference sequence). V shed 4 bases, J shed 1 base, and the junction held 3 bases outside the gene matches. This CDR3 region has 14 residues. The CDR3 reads CASSKPGGNTEAFF. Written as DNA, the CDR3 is TGTGCCAGTAGTAAGCCAGGGGGGAACACTGAAGCTTTCTTT. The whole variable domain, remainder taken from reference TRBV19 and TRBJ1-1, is DGGITQSPKYLFRKEGQNVTLSCEQNLNHDAMYWYRQDPGQGLRLIYYSQIVNDFQKGDIAEGYSVSREKKESFPLTVTSAQKNPTAFYLCASSKPGGNTEAFFGQGTRLTVV.

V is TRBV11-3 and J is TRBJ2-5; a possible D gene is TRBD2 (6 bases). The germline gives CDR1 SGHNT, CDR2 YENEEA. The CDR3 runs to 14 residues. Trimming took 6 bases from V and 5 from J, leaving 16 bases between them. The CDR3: CASSPGRSMETQYF. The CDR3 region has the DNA TGTGCCAGCAGTCCTGGGAGGTCGATGGAGACCCAGTACTTC. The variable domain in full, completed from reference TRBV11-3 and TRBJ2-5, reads EAGVVQSPRYKIIEKKQPVAFWCNPISGHNTLYWYLQNLGQGPELLIRYENEEAVDDSQLPKDRFSAERLKGVDSTLKIQPAELGDSAVYLCASSPGRSMETQYFGPGTRLLVL.

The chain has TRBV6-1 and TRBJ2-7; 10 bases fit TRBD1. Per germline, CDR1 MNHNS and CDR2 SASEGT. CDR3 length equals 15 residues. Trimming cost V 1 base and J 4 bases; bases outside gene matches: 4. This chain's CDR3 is CASSEGGQGIYEQYF. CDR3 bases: TGTGCCAGCAGTGAAGGGGGACAGGGGATTTACGAGCAGTACTTC.

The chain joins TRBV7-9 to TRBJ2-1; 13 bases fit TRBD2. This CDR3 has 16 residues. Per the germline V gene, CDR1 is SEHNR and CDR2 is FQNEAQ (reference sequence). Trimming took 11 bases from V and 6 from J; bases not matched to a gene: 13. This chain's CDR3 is CAGTSGRALSANEQFF. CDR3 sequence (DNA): TGTGCCGGAACTAGCGGGAGGGCCTTGTCGGCCAATGAGCAGTTCTTC.

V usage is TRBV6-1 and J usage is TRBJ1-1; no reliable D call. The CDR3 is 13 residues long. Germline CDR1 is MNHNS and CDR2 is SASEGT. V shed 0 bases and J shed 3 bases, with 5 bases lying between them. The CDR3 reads CASSEAGDTEAFF. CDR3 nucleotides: TGTGCCAGCAGTGAAGCAGGAGACACTGAAGCTTTCTTT.

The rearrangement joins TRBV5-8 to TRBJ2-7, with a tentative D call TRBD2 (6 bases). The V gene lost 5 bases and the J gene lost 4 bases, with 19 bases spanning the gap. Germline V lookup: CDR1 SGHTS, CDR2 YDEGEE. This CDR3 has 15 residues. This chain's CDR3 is CASRFGRGSTYEQYF. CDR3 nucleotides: TGTGCCAGCAGGTTCGGGCGGGGCTCGACGTACGAGCAGTACTTC.

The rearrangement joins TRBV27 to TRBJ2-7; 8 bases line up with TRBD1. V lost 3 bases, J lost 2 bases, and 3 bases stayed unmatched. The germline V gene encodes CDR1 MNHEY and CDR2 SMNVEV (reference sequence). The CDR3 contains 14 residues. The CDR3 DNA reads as TGTGCCAGCAGTTTGCGGACAGGGCCCTACGAGCAGTACTTC. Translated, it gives CASSLRTGPYEQYF.

The CDR3 reads CASSKRGSGRDNEQFF. The CDR3 DNA is TGTGCCAGCAGCAAGAGAGGTAGCGGGAGAGACAATGAGCAGTTCTTC. V gene TRBV21-1 combines with J gene TRBJ2-1; whether TRBD2, the table's D call, matches the DNA was not checked. TRBV21-1 is a documented pseudogene. The CDR3 covers 16 residues.

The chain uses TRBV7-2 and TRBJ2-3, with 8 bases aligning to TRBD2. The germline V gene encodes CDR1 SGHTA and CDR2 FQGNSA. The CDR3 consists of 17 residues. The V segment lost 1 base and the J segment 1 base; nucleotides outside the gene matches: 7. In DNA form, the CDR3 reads TGTGCCAGCAGCTTAGTAGCGGGAAGGAGCGGCACAGATACGCAGTATTTT. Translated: CASSLVAGRSGTDTQYF.

In DNA form, the CDR3 reads TGTGCCAGCTCACCACGGACGGGAATGAACACTGAAGCTTTCTTT. Its protein product is CASSPRTGMNTEAFF. The rearrangement joins TRBV18 to TRBJ1-1; no clear D. V was trimmed by 1 base and J by 0 bases, leaving 9 bases between them. The CDR3 loop spans 15 amino acids. Germline loops: CDR1 KGHSH, CDR2 LQKENI. The entire variable domain, with the rest obtained from reference TRBV18 and TRBJ1-1, is as follows: NAGVMQNPRHLVRRRGQEARLRCSPMKGHSHVYWYRQLPEEGLKFMVYLQKENIIDESGMPKERFSAEFPKEGPSILRIQQVVRGDSAAYFCASSPRTGMNTEAFFGQGTRLTVV.

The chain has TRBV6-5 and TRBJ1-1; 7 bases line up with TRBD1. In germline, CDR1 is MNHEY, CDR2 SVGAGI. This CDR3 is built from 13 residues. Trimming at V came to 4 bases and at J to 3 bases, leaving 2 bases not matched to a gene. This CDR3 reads CASSLQGDTEAFF. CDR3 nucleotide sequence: TGTGCCAGCAGTTTGCAGGGGGACACTGAAGCTTTCTTT.

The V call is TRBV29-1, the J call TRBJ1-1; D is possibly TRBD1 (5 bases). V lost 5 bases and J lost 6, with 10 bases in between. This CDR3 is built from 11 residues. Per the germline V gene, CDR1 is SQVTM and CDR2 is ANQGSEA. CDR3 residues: CSVHGAAEAFF. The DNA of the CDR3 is TGCAGCGTTCATGGGGCAGCTGAAGCTTTCTTT.

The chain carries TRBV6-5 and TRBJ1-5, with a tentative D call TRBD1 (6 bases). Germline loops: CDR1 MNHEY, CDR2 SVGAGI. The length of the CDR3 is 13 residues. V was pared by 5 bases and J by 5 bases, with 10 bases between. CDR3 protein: CASSEQGYQPQHF. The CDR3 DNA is TGTGCCAGCAGTGAACAGGGTTATCAGCCCCAGCATTTT.

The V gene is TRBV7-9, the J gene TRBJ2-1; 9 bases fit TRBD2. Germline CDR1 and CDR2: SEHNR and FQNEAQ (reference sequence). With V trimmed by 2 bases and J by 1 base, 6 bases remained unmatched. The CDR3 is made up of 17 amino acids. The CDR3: CASSLSPGLASYNEQFF. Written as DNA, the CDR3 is TGTGCCAGCAGCTTATCGCCGGGACTAGCATCCTACAATGAGCAGTTCTTC.

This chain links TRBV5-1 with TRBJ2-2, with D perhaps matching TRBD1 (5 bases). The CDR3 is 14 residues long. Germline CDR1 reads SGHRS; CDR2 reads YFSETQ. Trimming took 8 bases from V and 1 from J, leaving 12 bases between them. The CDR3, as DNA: TGCGCCAGTTCGACAGATATGAACACCGGGGAGCTGTTTTTT. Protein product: CASSTDMNTGELFF.